The source of this T cell receptor (beta chain) is a study of blood T cell repertoires in COVID-19. Overall study context: COVID-19 samples collected from the United States, Italy and Spain covered acute and convalescent phases. T cells, B-cell-depleted T cells, or PBMCs supplied cDNA or gDNA.

The germline V gene encodes CDR1 LNHDA and CDR2 SQIVND (reference sequence). The CDR3 covers 14 residues. V was clipped by 8 bases and J by 0 bases, with 12 bases between them. Original processing methods: Using reference gene primer amplification, nucleated cell counts were estimated. The assay was immunoSEQ multiplex PCR, and TCRdb's table has in-frame clones only and misses some. V and J calls and clone size come straight from that table; D and trimming were deduced from the DNA. The sample holds about 70,000 clones; approximately 86% are singletons and the top ten take approximately 1.5%. Sample: peripheral blood. The J gene is TRBJ2-3, the V gene TRBV19, with a tentative D call TRBD2 (6 bases). This TCR was recovered from a woman aged 60-75 years with acute or convalescent COVID-19. The CDR3: CASRSGSSTDTQYF. Written as DNA, the CDR3 is TGTGCCAGTCGTAGCGGATCTAGCACAGATACGCAGTATTTT.